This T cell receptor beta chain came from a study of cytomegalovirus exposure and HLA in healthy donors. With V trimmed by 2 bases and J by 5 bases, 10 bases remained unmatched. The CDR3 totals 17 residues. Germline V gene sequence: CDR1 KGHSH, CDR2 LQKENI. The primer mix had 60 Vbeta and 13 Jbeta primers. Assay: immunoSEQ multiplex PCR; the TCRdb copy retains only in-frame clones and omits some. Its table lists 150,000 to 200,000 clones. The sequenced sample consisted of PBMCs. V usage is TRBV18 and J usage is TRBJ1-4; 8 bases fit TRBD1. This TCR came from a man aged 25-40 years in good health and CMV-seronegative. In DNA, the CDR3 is TGTGCCAGCTCACCAAAGGTTTTGCAGGGGGCGAATGAAAAACTGTTTTTT. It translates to CASSPKVLQGANEKLFF. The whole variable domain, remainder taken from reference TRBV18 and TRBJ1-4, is NAGVMQNPRHLVRRRGQEARLRCSPMKGHSHVYWYRQLPEEGLKFMVYLQKENIIDESGMPKERFSAEFPKEGPSILRIQQVVRGDSAAYFCASSPKVLQGANEKLFFGSGTQLSVL.